These 25 T cell receptor beta chains were sequenced from one sample in a study of cytomegalovirus exposure and HLA in healthy donors. PCR involved 60 Vbeta and 13 Jbeta primers. TCRdb's copy holds only in-frame clones and misses some; the assay was immunoSEQ multiplex PCR. The sample comprises around 180,000 clones, around 80% of which are singletons, and about 0.72% rests with the top ten. The sequenced sample was PBMCs. These receptors came from a woman aged 40 to 50 in good health and CMV-seronegative.

This clone was detected once. The chain couples TRBV6-1 to TRBJ2-7, with a tentative D call TRBD1 (7 bases). The CDR3 covers 14 residues. V gave up 5 bases and J gave up 4 bases, with 15 bases separating them. Germline lookup yields CDR1 MNHNS and CDR2 SASEGT. The CDR3 here is CASSRTGEAYEQYF. The CDR3 DNA follows: TGTGCCAGCAGTCGAACAGGGGAGGCGTACGAGCAGTACTTC.

The J gene is TRBJ1-1, the V gene TRBV12-5, with 9 bases lining up with TRBD1. Trimming took 2 bases from V and 1 from J; bases not matched to a gene: 8. This CDR3 has 17 residues. The germline gives CDR1 LGHNT, CDR2 FRNRAP. For the CDR3, the DNA is TGTGCTAGTGGTTTGATGGGACAGGGCGGATCGAACACTGAAGCTTTCTTT. Amino acid sequence: CASGLMGQGGSNTEAFF.

The chain uses TRBV27 and TRBJ1-2; 10 bases are a match to TRBD1. The CDR3 runs 13 residues. In germline, CDR1 is MNHEY, CDR2 SMNVEV (reference sequence). V dropped 10 bases and J dropped 11; count of bases not matched to a gene: 13. The CDR3, as DNA: TGTGCCACCATGACAGGGGGCTCCGTTGGATACACCTTC. Translation gives CATMTGGSVGYTF.

This clone was picked up a small number of times. The chain has TRBV6-1 and TRBJ1-6; D is unresolved. CDR3 length: 15 residues. V lost 5 bases and J lost 2, with 10 bases in between. Germline CDR1 is MNHNS and CDR2 is SASEGT. This CDR3 is CASSPRGPYNSPLHF. CDR3 sequence (DNA): TGTGCCAGCAGTCCCCGAGGGCCCTATAATTCACCCCTCCACTTT.

The chain uses TRBV5-1 and TRBJ1-5, with no clear D. V was shortened by 2 bases and J by 1 base, with 4 bases between the two germline ends. Germline assignment: CDR1 SGHRS and CDR2 YFSETQ. The CDR3 is 13 residues long. CDR3 region: CASSLSSNQPQHF. Written as DNA, the CDR3 is TGCGCCAGCAGCTTAAGCAGCAATCAGCCCCAGCATTTT.

This sequence joins TRBV19 and TRBJ2-7; 8 bases map to TRBD2. V trimming: 2 bases; J trimming: 0 bases; junction bases outside the gene matches: 3. The germline CDR1 and CDR2 sequences are LNHDA and SQIVND (reference sequence). The CDR3 runs 15 residues. The CDR3: CASSITGGPSYEQYF. CDR3 in DNA: TGTGCCAGTAGTATAACGGGAGGGCCCTCCTACGAGCAGTACTTC.

The chain links TRBV7-9 to TRBJ2-5; D remains unclear. The length of the CDR3 is 12 residues. CDR1 is SEHNR and CDR2 is FQNEAQ in the germline V gene (reference sequence). Trimming shortened V by 5 bases and J by 5 bases, and 9 bases separated the two germline ends. The CDR3 is CASSPNLETQYF. The CDR3 DNA sequence: TGTGCCAGCAGCCCTAACTTGGAGACCCAGTACTTC.

This clone was counted only a few times. J is TRBJ1-2 and V is TRBV7-9; tentative D call: TRBD1 (6 bases). Germline values: CDR1 SEHNR, CDR2 FQNEAQ (reference sequence). V lost 2 bases, J lost 6 bases, and 13 bases lay in between. The CDR3 sequence is 14 residues long. CDR3 bases: TGTGCCAGCAGCTTATCCGCAGGGGTGCATGGCTACACCTTC. As protein: CASSLSAGVHGYTF.

The V gene is TRBV5-5, the J gene TRBJ1-5; 7 bases fit TRBD1. From germline, CDR1 is SGHKS and CDR2 YYEKEE (reference sequence). CDR3 length: 15 amino acids. V lost 5 bases to trimming and J lost 3 bases; unmatched junction nucleotides: 8. This chain's CDR3 is CASSLGTADNQPQHF. In DNA, the CDR3 is TGTGCCAGCAGTCTAGGGACAGCTGACAATCAGCCCCAGCATTTT.

The chain couples TRBV5-1 to TRBJ1-2, with 7 bases lining up with TRBD1. The CDR3 has 16 amino acids. Unmatched junction bases numbered 11, after V lost 2 bases and J lost 4 bases. The V gene's germline CDR1 is SGHRS and CDR2 YFSETQ. The CDR3 DNA reads TGCGCCAGCAGCTTCGGGACAACTAAGGGGGCCTATGGCTACACCTTC. It codes for CASSFGTTKGAYGYTF.

This sequence joins TRBV25-1 and TRBJ1-4, with no clear D. Trimming stripped 1 base from V and 1 base from J, with 10 bases between. CDR1 and CDR2 (germline): MGHDK, SYGVNS. This CDR3 spans 16 amino acids. The DNA for the CDR3 is TGTGCCAGCAGTGAATTCCGCGGGTTAACTAATGAAAAACTGTTTTTT. This translates into CASSEFRGLTNEKLFF.

The genes are TRBV6-6 and TRBJ1-1; 7 bases line up with TRBD1. Per the germline V gene, CDR1 is MNHNY and CDR2 is SVGAGI (reference sequence). Trimming at V came to 2 bases and at J to 3 bases, leaving 3 bases not matched to a gene. The CDR3 sequence is 14 residues long. The CDR3 is CASSYRGQYTEAFF. The DNA for the CDR3 is TGTGCCAGCAGTTACAGGGGGCAGTACACTGAAGCTTTCTTT.

This clone was seen many times. The V and J genes are TRBV6-1 and TRBJ2-7; 8 bases fit TRBD1. The CDR3 sequence is 15 residues long. After removal of 5 bases from V and 3 bases from J, the junction contained 9 bases not matched to a gene. In germline, CDR1 is MNHNS, CDR2 SASEGT. CDR3 DNA sequence: TGTGCCAGCAGTCGCAGGACAGGGAGTAACTACGAGCAGTACTTC. It is translated as CASSRRTGSNYEQYF.

A few counts support this clone. The genes are TRBV15 and TRBJ1-1, with D unresolved. The CDR3 is made up of 13 amino acids. Germline CDR1 and CDR2: LNHNV and YYDKDF (reference sequence). The ends were cut back, 4 bases at V and 1 base at J, with 7 bases in the middle. The CDR3 nucleotides read TGTGCCACCAGCACCGGGGAGAACACTGAAGCTTTCTTT. Encoded protein: CATSTGENTEAFF.

This chain joins TRBV11-1 and TRBJ1-2; 9 bases are shared with TRBD1. V was pared by 4 bases and J by 0 bases, with 15 bases of the junction left unmatched. CDR3 length equals 19 residues. Germline assignment: CDR1 SGHAT and CDR2 FQDESV (reference sequence). In DNA, the CDR3 is TGTGCCAGCAGCTCCCCCCCCCGCGGACAGGGGAGATCTAACTATGGCTACACCTTC. It codes for CASSSPPRGQGRSNYGYTF.

The gene calls are TRBV5-4 and TRBJ1-1; 8 positions match TRBD1. The CDR3 consists of 12 residues. Germline V gene lookup returns CDR1 SGHNT and CDR2 YYREEE (reference sequence). Germline trimming cut 2 bases from V and 10 bases from J; bases unmatched to any gene: 4. CDR3 in amino acids: CASSLDRGRAFF. The DNA for the CDR3 is TGTGCCAGCAGCTTAGACAGGGGCCGAGCTTTCTTT.

This clone was seen more than once but under ten times. The J gene is TRBJ1-2, the V gene TRBV5-1; a possible D gene is TRBD1 (5 bases). This CDR3 has 14 residues. V was shortened by 2 bases and J by 3 bases, with 11 bases between the two germline ends. Germline V gene sequence: CDR1 SGHRS, CDR2 YFSETQ. The chain's CDR3 is CASSLGGADYGYTF. CDR3 in DNA: TGCGCCAGCAGCTTAGGAGGGGCGGACTATGGCTACACCTTC.

This clone was detected a few times. This sequence joins TRBV5-4 and TRBJ2-5; perhaps TRBD2 as D (5 bases). Germline V gene data show CDR1 as SGHNT and CDR2 as YYREEE (reference sequence). CDR3 length: 12 amino acids. Between the trimmed V and J ends, which lost 0 bases and 8 bases, there was a span of 8 bases. The CDR3 loop reads CASSLDGSTQYF. The DNA for the CDR3 is TGTGCCAGCAGCTTGGATGGGAGTACCCAGTACTTC. Full variable domain (rest looked up from reference TRBV5-4 and TRBJ2-5): ETGVTQSPTHLIKTRGQQVTLRCSSQSGHNTVSWYQQALGQGPQFIFQYYREEENGRGNFPPRFSGLQFPNYSSELNVNALELDDSALYLCASSLDGSTQYFGPGTRLLVL.

The chain's CDR3 is CASFAGGSTDTQYF. The CDR3 DNA reads as TGTGCCAGCTTTGCGGGAGGGAGCACAGATACGCAGTATTTT. V is TRBV5-8 and J is TRBJ2-3; TRBD2 matches at 9 bases. The germline CDR1 and CDR2 sequences are SGHTS and YDEGEE. CDR3 size: 14 residues. Trimming removed 7 bases from V and 0 bases from J; junction bases left unmatched: 3.

This chain connects TRBV2 to TRBJ2-7; 8 bases line up with TRBD1. The CDR3 covers 15 residues. The trim removed 6 bases at V and 7 bases at J, leaving 14 bases unmatched. CDR1 is SNHLY, CDR2 FYNNEI, per germline. The CDR3 loop is CASRARDRSPGEQYF. The CDR3 bases are TGTGCCAGCAGGGCGCGGGACAGGTCTCCCGGGGAGCAGTACTTC.

V usage is TRBV7-2 and J usage is TRBJ1-1; 9 bases agree with TRBD1. Germline loops: CDR1 SGHTA, CDR2 FQGNSA. The CDR3 extends over 14 amino acids. With 4 bases clipped from V and 2 bases from J, the junction kept 2 bases outside the gene matches. This chain's CDR3 is CASSSGQGNTEAFF. CDR3 bases: TGTGCCAGCAGCTCGGGACAGGGCAACACTGAAGCTTTCTTT.

This clone was seen more than once but under ten times. The V call is TRBV27, the J call TRBJ2-5; 8 bases agree with TRBD1. V shed 8 bases and J 4 bases; nucleotides not matched to a gene: 9. The CDR3 runs 14 residues. Germline lookup yields CDR1 MNHEY and CDR2 SMNVEV (reference sequence). CDR3 coding DNA: TGTGCCAGCCGAGGACAGGGCGTAAGAGAGACCCAGTACTTC. It yields the protein CASRGQGVRETQYF.

The V gene is TRBV9, the J gene TRBJ1-2, with D perhaps matching TRBD1 (6 bases). V shed 3 bases and J shed 8 bases, with 20 bases lying between them. In germline, CDR1 is SGDLS, CDR2 YYNGEE. CDR3 size: 15 residues. This chain's CDR3 is CASSGRPLRGGGYTF. The CDR3 bases are TGTGCCAGCAGCGGACGCCCCCTGAGGGGGGGAGGCTACACCTTC.

The chain is built from TRBV29-1 and TRBJ2-1, with 9 bases matching TRBD1. The CDR3 spans 12 residues. From germline, CDR1 is SQVTM and CDR2 ANQGSEA. Germline trimming cut 8 bases from V and 7 bases from J; bases unmatched to any gene: 6. CDR3 residues: CSLGQGRNEQFF. The CDR3 coding sequence is TGCAGCCTAGGACAGGGGAGAAATGAGCAGTTCTTC.

Concerning this clone: Other DNA sequences in the same sample also yield this CDR3. V and J are TRBV29-1 and TRBJ2-7; D ambiguous. Trimming shortened V by 8 bases and J by 6 bases, and 20 bases separated the two germline ends. This CDR3 has 13 amino acids. The germline gives CDR1 SQVTM, CDR2 ANQGSEA. This CDR3 is CSFAGWANGEQYF. The CDR3 DNA follows: TGCAGCTTTGCCGGTTGGGCAAATGGCGAGCAGTACTTC.